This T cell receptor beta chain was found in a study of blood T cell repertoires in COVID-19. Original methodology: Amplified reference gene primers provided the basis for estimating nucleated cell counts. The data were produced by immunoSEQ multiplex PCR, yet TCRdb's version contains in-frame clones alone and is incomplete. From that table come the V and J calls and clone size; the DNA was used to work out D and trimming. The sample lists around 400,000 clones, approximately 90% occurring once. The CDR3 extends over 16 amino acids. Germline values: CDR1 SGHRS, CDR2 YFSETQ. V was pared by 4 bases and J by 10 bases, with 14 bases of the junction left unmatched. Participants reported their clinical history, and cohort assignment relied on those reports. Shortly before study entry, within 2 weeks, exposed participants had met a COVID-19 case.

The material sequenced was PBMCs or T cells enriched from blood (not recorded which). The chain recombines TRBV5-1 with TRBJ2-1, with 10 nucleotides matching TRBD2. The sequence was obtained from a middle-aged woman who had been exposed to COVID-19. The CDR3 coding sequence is TGCGCCAGCAGCACTGATATGAGCGGGGGGGCAAGGGAGCAGTTCTTC. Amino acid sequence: CASSTDMSGGAREQFF.